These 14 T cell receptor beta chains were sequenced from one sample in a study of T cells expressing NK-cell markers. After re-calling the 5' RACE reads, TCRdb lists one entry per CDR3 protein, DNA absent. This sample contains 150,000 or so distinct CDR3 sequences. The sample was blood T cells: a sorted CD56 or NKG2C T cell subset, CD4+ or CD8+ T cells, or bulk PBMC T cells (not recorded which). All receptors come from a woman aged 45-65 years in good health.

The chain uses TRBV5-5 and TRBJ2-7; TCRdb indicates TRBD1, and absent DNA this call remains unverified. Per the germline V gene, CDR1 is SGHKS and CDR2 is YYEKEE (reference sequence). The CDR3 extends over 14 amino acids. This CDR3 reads CASSFQGEGYEQYF.

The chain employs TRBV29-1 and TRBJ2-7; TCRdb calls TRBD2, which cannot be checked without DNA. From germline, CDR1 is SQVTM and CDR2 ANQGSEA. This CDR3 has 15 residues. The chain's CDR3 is CSVGVTTSGSYEQYF.

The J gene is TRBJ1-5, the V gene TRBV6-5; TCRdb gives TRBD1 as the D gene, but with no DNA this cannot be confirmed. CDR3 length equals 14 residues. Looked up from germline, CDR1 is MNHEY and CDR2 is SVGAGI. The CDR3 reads CARMTGMSNQPQHF.

CDR3 residues: CASSLRLATYNEQFF. This chain links TRBV7-3 with TRBJ2-1; lacking DNA, the TRBD2 call made by TCRdb goes unchecked. Germline-derived CDR1 and CDR2 are SGHTA and FQGTGA. CDR3 length equals 15 residues.

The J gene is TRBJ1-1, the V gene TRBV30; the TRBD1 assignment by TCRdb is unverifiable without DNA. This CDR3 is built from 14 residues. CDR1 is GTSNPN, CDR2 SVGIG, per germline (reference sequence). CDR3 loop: CAWTLGQGGTEAFF.

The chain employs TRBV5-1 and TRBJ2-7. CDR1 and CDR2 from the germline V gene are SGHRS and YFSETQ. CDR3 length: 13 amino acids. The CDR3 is CASSFGGSYEQYF.

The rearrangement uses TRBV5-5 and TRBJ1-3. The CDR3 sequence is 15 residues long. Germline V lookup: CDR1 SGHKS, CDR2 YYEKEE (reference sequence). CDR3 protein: CASSLAGSSGNTIYF. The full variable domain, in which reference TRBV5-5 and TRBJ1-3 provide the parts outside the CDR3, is DAGVTQSPTHLIKTRGQQVTLRCSPISGHKSVSWYQQVLGQGPQFIFQYYEKEERGRGNFPDRFSARQFPNYSSELNVNALLLGDSALYLCASSLAGSSGNTIYFGEGSWLTVV.

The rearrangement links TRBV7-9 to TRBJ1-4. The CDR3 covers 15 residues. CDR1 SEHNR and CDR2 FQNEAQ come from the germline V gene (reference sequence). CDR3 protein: CASQKEGPGYEKLFF.

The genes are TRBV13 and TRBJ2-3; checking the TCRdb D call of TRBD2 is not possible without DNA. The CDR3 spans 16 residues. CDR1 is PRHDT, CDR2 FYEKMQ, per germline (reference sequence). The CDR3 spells CASSLGGLAGADTQYF.

CDR3 region: CASHGTDTTDTQYF. This rearrangement joins TRBV27 to TRBJ2-3; the TCRdb D gene call, TRBD1, has no DNA to confirm it. Germline values: CDR1 MNHEY, CDR2 SMNVEV (reference sequence). There are 14 residues in the CDR3.

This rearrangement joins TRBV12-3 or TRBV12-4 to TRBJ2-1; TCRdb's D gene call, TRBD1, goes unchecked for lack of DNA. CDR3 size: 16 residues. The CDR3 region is CASRLLDSLRYNEQFF.

The CDR3 loop is CASSLEFGTSGGEQFF. This rearrangement joins TRBV11-2 to TRBJ2-1; TCRdb's D call, TRBD2, is unchecked because there is no DNA. The CDR3 sequence is 16 residues long. Germline CDR1 SGHAT, CDR2 FQNNGV.

CDR3 sequence: CASSQDAQGDSYEQYF. The chain employs TRBV4-1 and TRBJ2-7; with no DNA, the TCRdb D assignment of TRBD1 cannot be verified. The CDR3 has 16 amino acids. CDR1 MGHRA and CDR2 YSYEKL come from the germline V gene.

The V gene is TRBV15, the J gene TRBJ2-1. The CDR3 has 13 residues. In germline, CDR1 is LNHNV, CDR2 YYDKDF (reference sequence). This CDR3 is CATRRVAGDEQFF.